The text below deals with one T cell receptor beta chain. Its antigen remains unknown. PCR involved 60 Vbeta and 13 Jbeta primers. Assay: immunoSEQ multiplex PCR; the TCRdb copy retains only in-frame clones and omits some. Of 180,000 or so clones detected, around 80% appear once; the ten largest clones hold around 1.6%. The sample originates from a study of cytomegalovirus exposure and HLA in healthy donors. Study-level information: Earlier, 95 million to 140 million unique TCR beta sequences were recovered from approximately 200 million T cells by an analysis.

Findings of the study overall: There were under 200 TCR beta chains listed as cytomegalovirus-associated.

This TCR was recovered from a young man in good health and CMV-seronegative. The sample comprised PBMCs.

The CDR3 DNA sequence: TGTGCCAGCAGCTTGAGCGAGATCGGTGAGCAGTTCTTC. It codes for CASSLSEIGEQFF. The gene calls are TRBV11-3 and TRBJ2-1, with D unclear. The length of the CDR3 is 13 residues. Deletions cut 3 bases from V and 9 bases from J, with 12 bases between. CDR1 and CDR2 from the germline V gene are SGHNT and YENEEA. Using reference TRBV11-3 and TRBJ2-1 for the parts outside the CDR3, the full variable domain is EAGVVQSPRYKIIEKKQPVAFWCNPISGHNTLYWYLQNLGQGPELLIRYENEEAVDDSQLPKDRFSAERLKGVDSTLKIQPAELGDSAVYLCASSLSEIGEQFFGPGTRLTVL.